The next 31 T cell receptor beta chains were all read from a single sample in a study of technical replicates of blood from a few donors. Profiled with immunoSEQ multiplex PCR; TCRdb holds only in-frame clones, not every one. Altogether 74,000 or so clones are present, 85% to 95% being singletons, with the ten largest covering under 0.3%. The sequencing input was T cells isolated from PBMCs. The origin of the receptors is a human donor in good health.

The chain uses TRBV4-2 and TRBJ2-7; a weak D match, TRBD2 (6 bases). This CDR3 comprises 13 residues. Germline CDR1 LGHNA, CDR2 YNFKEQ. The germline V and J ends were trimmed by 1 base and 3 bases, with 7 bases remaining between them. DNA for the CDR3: TGTGCCAGCAGCCAAGGGAGGGTCTACGAGCAGTACTTC. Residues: CASSQGRVYEQYF.

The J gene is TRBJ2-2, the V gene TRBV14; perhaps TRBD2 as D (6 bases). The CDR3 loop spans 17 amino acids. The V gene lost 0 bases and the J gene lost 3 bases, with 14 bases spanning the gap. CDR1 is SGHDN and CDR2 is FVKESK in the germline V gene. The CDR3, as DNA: TGTGCCAGCAGCCAAGATTCGGCGGGATCCTACACCGGGGAGCTGTTTTTT. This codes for CASSQDSAGSYTGELFF.

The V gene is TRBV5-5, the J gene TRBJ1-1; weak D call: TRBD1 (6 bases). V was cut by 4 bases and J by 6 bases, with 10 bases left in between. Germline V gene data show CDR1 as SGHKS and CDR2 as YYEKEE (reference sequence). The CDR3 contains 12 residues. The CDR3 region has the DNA TGTGCCAGCAGCAGGACAGTGTCTGAAGCTTTCTTT. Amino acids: CASSRTVSEAFF. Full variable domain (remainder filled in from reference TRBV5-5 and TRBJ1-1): DAGVTQSPTHLIKTRGQQVTLRCSPISGHKSVSWYQQVLGQGPQFIFQYYEKEERGRGNFPDRFSARQFPNYSSELNVNALLLGDSALYLCASSRTVSEAFFGQGTRLTVV.

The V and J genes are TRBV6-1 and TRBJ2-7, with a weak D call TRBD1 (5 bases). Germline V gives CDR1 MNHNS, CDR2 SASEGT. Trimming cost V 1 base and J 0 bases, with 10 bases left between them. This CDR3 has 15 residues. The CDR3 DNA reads TGTGCCAGCAGTGAAGAAAGGGGTCTCTCCTACGAGCAGTACTTC. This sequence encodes CASSEERGLSYEQYF.

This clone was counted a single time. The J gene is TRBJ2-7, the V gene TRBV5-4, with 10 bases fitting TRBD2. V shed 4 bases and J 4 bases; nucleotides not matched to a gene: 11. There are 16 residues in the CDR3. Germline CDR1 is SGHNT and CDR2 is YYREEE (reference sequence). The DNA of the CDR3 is TGTGCCAGCAGCCTAAAGCGGGAGGGCCTTGGGTACGAGCAGTACTTC. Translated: CASSLKREGLGYEQYF.

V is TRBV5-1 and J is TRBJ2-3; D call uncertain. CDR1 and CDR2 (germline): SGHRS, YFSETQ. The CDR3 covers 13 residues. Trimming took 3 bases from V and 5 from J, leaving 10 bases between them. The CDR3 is CASSSTLQDTQYF. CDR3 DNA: TGCGCCAGCAGCTCGACTCTTCAAGATACGCAGTATTTT.

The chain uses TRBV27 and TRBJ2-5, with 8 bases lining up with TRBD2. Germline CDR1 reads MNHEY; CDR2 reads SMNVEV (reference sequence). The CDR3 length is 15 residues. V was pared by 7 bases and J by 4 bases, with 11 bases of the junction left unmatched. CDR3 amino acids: CASIPLGGGPETQYF. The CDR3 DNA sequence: TGTGCCAGCATACCCCTCGGCGGGGGGCCAGAGACCCAGTACTTC.

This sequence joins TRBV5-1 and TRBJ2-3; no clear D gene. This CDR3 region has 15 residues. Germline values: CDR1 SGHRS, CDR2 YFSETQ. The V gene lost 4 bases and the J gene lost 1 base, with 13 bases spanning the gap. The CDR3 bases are TGCGCCAGCAGCCCCTCAACTACTCGCACAGATACGCAGTATTTT. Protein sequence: CASSPSTTRTDTQYF.

The CDR3 DNA follows: TGTGCCAGCAGTTCCCGGAATCAGCCCCAGCATTTT. Its protein is CASSSRNQPQHF. The chain carries TRBV28 and TRBJ1-5; D remains unclear. The V and J ends lost 4 bases and 4 bases respectively, with 5 bases between them. CDR1 and CDR2 from the germline V gene are MDHEN and SYDVKM. The CDR3 runs 12 residues.

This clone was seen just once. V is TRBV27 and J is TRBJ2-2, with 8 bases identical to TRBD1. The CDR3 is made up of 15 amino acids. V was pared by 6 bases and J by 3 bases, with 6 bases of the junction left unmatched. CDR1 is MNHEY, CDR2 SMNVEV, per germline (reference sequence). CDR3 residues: CASRPGQAHTGELFF. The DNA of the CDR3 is TGTGCCAGCAGACCGGGACAGGCTCACACCGGGGAGCTGTTTTTT.

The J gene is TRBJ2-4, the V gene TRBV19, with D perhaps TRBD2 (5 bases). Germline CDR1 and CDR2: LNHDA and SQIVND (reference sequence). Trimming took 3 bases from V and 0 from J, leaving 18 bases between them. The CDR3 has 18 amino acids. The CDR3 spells CASSIGVPRSLAKNIQYF. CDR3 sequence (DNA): TGTGCCAGTAGTATCGGGGTCCCAAGATCACTAGCCAAAAACATTCAGTACTTC.

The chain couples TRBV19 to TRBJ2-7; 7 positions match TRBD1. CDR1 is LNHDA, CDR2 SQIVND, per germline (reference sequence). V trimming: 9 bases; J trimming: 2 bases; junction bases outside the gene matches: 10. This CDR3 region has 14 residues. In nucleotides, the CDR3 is TGTGCCAGCGAATCCGGGACAGAGCCCTACGAGCAGTACTTC. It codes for CASESGTEPYEQYF.

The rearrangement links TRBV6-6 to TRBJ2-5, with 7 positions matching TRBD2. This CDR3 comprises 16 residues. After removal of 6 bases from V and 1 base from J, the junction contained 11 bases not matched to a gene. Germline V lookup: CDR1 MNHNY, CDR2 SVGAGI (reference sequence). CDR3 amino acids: CASRKLFAGVQETQYF. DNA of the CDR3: TGTGCCAGCAGAAAGCTGTTTGCGGGAGTCCAAGAGACCCAGTACTTC.

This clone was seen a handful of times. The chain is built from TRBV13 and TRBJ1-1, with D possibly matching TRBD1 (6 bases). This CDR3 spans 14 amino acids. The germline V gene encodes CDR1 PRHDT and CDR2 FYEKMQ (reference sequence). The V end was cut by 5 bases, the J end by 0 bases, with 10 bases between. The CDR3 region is CASSVGQLNTEAFF. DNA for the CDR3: TGTGCCAGCAGCGTTGGACAGTTGAACACTGAAGCTTTCTTT.

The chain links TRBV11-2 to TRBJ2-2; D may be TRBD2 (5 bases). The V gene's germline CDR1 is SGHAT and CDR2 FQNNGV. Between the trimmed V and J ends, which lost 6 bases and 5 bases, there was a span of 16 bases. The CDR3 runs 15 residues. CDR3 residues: CASRSPRTGTGELFF. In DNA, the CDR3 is TGTGCCAGCAGGTCTCCTAGAACGGGGACCGGGGAGCTGTTTTTT. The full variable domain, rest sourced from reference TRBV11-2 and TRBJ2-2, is EAGVAQSPRYKIIEKRQSVAFWCNPISGHATLYWYQQILGQGPKLLIQFQNNGVVDDSQLPKDRFSAERLKGVDSTLKIQPAKLEDSAVYLCASRSPRTGTGELFFGEGSRLTVL.

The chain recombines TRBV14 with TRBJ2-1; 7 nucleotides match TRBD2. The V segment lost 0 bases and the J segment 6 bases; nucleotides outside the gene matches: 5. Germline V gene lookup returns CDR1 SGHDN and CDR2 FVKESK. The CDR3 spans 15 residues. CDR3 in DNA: TGTGCCAGCAGCCAAGATTCGGGAGGTGGCAATGAGCAGTTCTTC. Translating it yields CASSQDSGGGNEQFF.

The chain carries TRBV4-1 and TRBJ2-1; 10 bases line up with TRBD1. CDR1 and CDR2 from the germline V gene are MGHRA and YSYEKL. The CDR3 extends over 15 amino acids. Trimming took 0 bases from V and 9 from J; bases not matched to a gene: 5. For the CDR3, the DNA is TGCGCCAGCAGCCAAGATGAGGGGACAGGGGCTGAGCAGTTCTTC. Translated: CASSQDEGTGAEQFF.

The CDR3 reads CASSWDRGTTEAFF. The CDR3 bases are TGTGCCAGCAGTTGGGACAGGGGGACCACTGAAGCTTTCTTT. This chain joins TRBV6-5 and TRBJ1-1; 11 positions agree with TRBD1. V shed 4 bases and J 4 bases; nucleotides not matched to a gene: 2. The CDR3 runs to 14 residues. Per the germline V gene, CDR1 is MNHEY and CDR2 is SVGAGI.

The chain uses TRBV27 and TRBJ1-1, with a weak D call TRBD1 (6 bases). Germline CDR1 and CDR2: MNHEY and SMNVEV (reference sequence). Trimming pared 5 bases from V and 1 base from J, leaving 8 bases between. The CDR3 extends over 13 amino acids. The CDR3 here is CASSPGQNTEAFF. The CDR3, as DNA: TGTGCCAGCAGTCCGGGACAGAACACTGAAGCTTTCTTT.

CDR3 sequence reads: CASNTGTEAFF. CDR3 DNA sequence: TGTGCCAGTAACACAGGGACTGAAGCTTTCTTT. This chain links TRBV19 with TRBJ1-1; weak D call: TRBD1 (6 bases). The CDR3 covers 11 residues. Germline CDR1 and CDR2: LNHDA and SQIVND (reference sequence). Trimming pared 7 bases from V and 5 bases from J, leaving 8 bases between.

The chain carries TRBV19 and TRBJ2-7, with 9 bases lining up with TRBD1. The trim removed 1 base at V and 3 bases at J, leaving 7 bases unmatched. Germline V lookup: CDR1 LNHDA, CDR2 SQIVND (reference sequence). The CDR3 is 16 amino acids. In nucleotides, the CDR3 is TGTGCCAGTAGTATAGGAAGGGACAGGGAAAACTACGAGCAGTACTTC. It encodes CASSIGRDRENYEQYF.

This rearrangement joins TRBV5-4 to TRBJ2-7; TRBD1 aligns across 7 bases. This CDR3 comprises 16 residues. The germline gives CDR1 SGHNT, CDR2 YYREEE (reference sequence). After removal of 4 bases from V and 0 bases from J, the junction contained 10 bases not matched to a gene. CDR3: CASSMHPGTDSYEQYF. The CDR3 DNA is TGTGCCAGCAGCATGCACCCCGGGACAGACTCCTACGAGCAGTACTTC. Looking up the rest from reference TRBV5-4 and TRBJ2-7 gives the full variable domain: ETGVTQSPTHLIKTRGQQVTLRCSSQSGHNTVSWYQQALGQGPQFIFQYYREEENGRGNFPPRFSGLQFPNYSSELNVNALELDDSALYLCASSMHPGTDSYEQYFGPGTRLTVT.

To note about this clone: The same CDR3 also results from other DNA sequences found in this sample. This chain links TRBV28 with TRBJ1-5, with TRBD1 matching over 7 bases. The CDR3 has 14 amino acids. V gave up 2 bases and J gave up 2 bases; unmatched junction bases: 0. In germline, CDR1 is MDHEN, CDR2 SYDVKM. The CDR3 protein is CASSLGQGNQPQHF. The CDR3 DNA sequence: TGTGCCAGCAGTTTAGGACAGGGCAATCAGCCCCAGCATTTT.

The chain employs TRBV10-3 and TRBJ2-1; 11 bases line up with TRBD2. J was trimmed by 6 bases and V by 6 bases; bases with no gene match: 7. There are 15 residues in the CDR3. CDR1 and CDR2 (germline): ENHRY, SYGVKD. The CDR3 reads CAIRSGTSGSNEQFF. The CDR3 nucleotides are TGTGCCATCAGATCCGGGACTAGCGGTTCCAATGAGCAGTTCTTC.

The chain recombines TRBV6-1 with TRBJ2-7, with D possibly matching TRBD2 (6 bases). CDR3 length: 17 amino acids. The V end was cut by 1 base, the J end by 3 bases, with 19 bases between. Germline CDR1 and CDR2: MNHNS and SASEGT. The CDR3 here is CASSEGGGGDGGYEQYF. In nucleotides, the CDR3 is TGTGCCAGCAGTGAAGGGGGTGGAGGGGACGGGGGCTACGAGCAGTACTTC.

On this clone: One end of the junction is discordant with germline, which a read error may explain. The CDR3 DNA reads TGTGCCAGTAGCACTCCTAGCTCCTTTAATTCACCCCTCCACTTT. This encodes CASSTPSSFNSPLHF. The V call is TRBV19, the J call TRBJ1-6; no clear D gene. Germline lookup yields CDR1 LNHDA and CDR2 SQIVND (reference sequence). The CDR3 spans 15 residues.

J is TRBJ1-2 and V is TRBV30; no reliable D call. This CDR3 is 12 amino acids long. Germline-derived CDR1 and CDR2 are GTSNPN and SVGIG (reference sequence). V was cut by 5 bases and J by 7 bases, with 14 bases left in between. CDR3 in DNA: TGTGCCTGGTCCCCGGCCGACTCTGGCTACACCTTC. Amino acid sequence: CAWSPADSGYTF.

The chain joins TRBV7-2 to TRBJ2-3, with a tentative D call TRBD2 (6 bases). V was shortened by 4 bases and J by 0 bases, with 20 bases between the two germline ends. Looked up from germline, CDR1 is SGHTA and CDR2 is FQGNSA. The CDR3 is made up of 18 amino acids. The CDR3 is CASSYTLISGASTDTQYF. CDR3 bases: TGTGCCAGCAGCTACACTCTTATTAGCGGAGCTAGCACAGATACGCAGTATTTT.

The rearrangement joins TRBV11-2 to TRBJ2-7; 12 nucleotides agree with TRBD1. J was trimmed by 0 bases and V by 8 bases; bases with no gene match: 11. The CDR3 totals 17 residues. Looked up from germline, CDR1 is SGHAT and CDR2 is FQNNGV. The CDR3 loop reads CASLGTGGPSASYEQYF. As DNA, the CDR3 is TGTGCCAGCCTTGGGACAGGGGGCCCATCCGCCTCCTACGAGCAGTACTTC.

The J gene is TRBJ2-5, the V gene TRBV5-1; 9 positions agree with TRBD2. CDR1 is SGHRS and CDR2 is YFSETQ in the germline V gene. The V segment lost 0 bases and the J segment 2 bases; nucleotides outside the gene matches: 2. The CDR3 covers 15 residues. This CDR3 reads CASSLVTSGQETQYF. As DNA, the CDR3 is TGCGCCAGCAGCTTGGTAACTAGCGGGCAAGAGACCCAGTACTTC. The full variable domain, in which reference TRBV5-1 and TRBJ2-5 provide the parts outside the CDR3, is KAGVTQTPRYLIKTRGQQVTLSCSPISGHRSVSWYQQTPGQGLQFLFEYFSETQRNKGNFPGRFSGRQFSNSRSEMNVSTLELGDSALYLCASSLVTSGQETQYFGPGTRLLVL.

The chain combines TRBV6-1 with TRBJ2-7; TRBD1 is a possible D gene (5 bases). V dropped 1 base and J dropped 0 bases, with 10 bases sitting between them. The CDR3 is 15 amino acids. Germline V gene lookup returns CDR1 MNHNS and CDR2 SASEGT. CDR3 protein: CASSEGTSASYEQYF. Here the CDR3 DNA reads TGTGCCAGCAGTGAAGGGACATCGGCCTCCTACGAGCAGTACTTC.